Listed below are T cell receptor beta chains from one sample, sequenced in a study of control samples from healthy donors and cancer patients. Sequencing used immunoSEQ multiplex PCR; TCRdb keeps in-frame clones, though not all of them. The table has 55,000 to 85,000 clones, about nine tenths seen once. The specimen sequenced was PBMCs. Source of these receptors: a man in his 60s with lung cancer. The CDR3 runs from the conserved cysteine through the conserved F or W. Each record gives: CDR3 protein, CDR3 DNA, J gene, D gene, clone size, V gene, CDR3 length. D genes are given only for firm matches. Size is omitted from some rows. Given values are once, few, many or a class for expanded clones.

CDR3: CASSLDSRIQETQYF
DNA: TGCGCCAGCAGCTTGGACAGCCGTATTCAAGAGACCCAGTACTTC
J: TRBJ2-5
D: -
size: -
V: TRBV5-1
length: 15

CDR3: CASNNGRATNEKLFF
DNA: TGTGCCAGCAACAACGGGAGGGCAACTAATGAAAAACTGTTTTTT
J: TRBJ1-4
D: -
size: -
V: TRBV6-5
length: 15

CDR3: CASSPPWQGRQETQYF
DNA: TGTGCCAGCAGCCCACCCTGGCAGGGGAGGCAAGAGACCCAGTACTTC
J: TRBJ2-5
D: -
size: -
V: TRBV7-9
length: 16

CDR3: CASSRRDGAYGYTF
DNA: TGTGCCAGCAGCCGGCGGGACGGCGCCTATGGCTACACCTTC
J: TRBJ1-2
D: -
size: once
V: TRBV5-6
length: 14

CDR3: CASSTTGGVPEAFF
DNA: TGCGCCAGCAGCACGACAGGGGGCGTCCCTGAAGCTTTCTTT
J: TRBJ1-1
D: TRBD1
size: once
V: TRBV5-1
length: 14

CDR3: CASSYGLAGGLNTQYF
DNA: TGTGCCAGCAGTTATGGACTAGCGGGGGGTTTAAATACGCAGTATTTT
J: TRBJ2-3
D: TRBD2
size: -
V: TRBV6-2/TRBV6-3
length: 16

CDR3: CAFSGTSLQETQYF
DNA: TGTGCCTTCTCTGGGACTAGCTTACAAGAGACCCAGTACTTC
J: TRBJ2-5
D: TRBD2
size: -
V: TRBV30
length: 14

CDR3: CASSSHAVEGGYTF
DNA: TGTGCCAGCAGCTCCCACGCGGTGGAAGGAGGCTACACCTTC
J: TRBJ1-2
D: -
size: -
V: TRBV3-1/TRBV3-2
length: 14

CDR3: CASSLGGTVPGELFF
DNA: TGTGCCAGCAGCTTGGGGGGGACGGTCCCCGGGGAGCTGTTTTTT
J: TRBJ2-2
D: -
size: -
V: TRBV5-6
length: 15

CDR3: CASSDPRDHTEAFF
DNA: TGTGCCAGCAGTGATCCCAGGGACCACACTGAAGCTTTCTTT
J: TRBJ1-1
D: -
size: -
V: TRBV6-1
length: 14

CDR3: CASSGGTVSSAFF
DNA: TGTGCCAGCAGCGGAGGGACAGTATCATCCGCTTTCTTT
J: TRBJ1-1
D: TRBD1
size: -
V: TRBV9
length: 13

CDR3: CAISDLATYNEQFF
DNA: TGTGCCATCAGTGATTTGGCTACCTACAATGAGCAGTTCTTC
J: TRBJ2-1
D: -
size: -
V: TRBV10-3
length: 14

CDR3: CASSLYEKLFF
DNA: TGTGCCAGCAGTTTATACGAAAAACTGTTTTTT
J: TRBJ1-4
D: -
size: once
V: TRBV12-3/TRBV12-4
length: 11

CDR3: CASSLEGNGQPQHF
DNA: TGTGCCAGCAGCTTAGAGGGGAATGGGCAGCCCCAGCATTTT
J: TRBJ1-5
D: -
size: -
V: TRBV7-9
length: 14

CDR3: CATSDLRGEETQYF
DNA: TGTGCCACCAGTGATTTAAGAGGAGAAGAGACCCAGTACTTC
J: TRBJ2-5
D: -
size: -
V: TRBV24-1
length: 14

CDR3: CASSPKVDSPLHF
DNA: TGTGCCAGCAGCCCAAAGGTAGATTCACCCCTCCACTTT
J: TRBJ1-6
D: -
size: -
V: TRBV5-4
length: 13

CDR3: CASSLLAGGGSEAFF
DNA: TGTGCCAGCAGCTTGCTAGCAGGGGGCGGCTCTGAAGCTTTCTTT
J: TRBJ1-1
D: TRBD1
size: -
V: TRBV5-5
length: 15

CDR3: CAISGQGARGNTGELFF
DNA: TGTGCCATCAGTGGTCAGGGGGCAAGGGGAAACACCGGGGAGCTGTTTTTT
J: TRBJ2-2
D: TRBD1
size: -
V: TRBV10-3
length: 17

CDR3: CAQCMADRANTEAFF
DNA: TGTGCCCAGTGCATGGCGGACAGGGCGAACACTGAAGCTTTCTTT
J: TRBJ1-1
D: TRBD1
size: -
V: TRBV10-3
length: 15

CDR3: CASSSSVANTGELFF
DNA: TGCGCCAGCAGCAGTTCAGTAGCGAACACCGGGGAGCTGTTTTTT
J: TRBJ2-2
D: -
size: -
V: TRBV5-1
length: 15

CDR3: CASSLEPDVYSGANVLTF
DNA: TGTGCCAGCAGCTTGGAGCCGGACGTATACTCTGGGGCCAACGTCCTGACTTTC
J: TRBJ2-6
D: -
size: -
V: TRBV7-3
length: 18

CDR3: CASSSKIGVTYGYTF
DNA: TGTGCCAGCAGCTCGAAAATCGGGGTTACCTATGGCTACACCTTC
J: TRBJ1-2
D: -
size: -
V: TRBV7-2
length: 15

CDR3: CASSSGMTGKETQYF
DNA: TGTGCCAGCTCAAGCGGAATGACAGGGAAAGAGACCCAGTACTTC
J: TRBJ2-5
D: TRBD1
size: -
V: TRBV18
length: 15